This T cell receptor (beta chain) was captured in a study of beta chain features in type 1 diabetes. Study findings and constraints: Shortening of TCRB CDR3s, moderate but significant, appeared in all four CD4+ subsets of Type 1 diabetes patients.

V shed 2 bases and J shed 1 base, with 6 bases lying between them. Germline loops: CDR1 MGHDK, CDR2 SYGVNS. This CDR3 spans 14 amino acids. What was sequenced were expressed TCRB transcripts, since all of the isolated RNA had been reverse transcribed. TCRdb's copy holds only in-frame clones and misses some; the assay was immunoSEQ multiplex PCR. In the table there are 240,000 or so clones, 68% of which are singletons. On this clone: The target antigen is unknown.

The sample comprised naive CD4+ T cells from blood. This sequence originates from a man aged 25-45 years in good health. This chain connects TRBV25-1 to TRBJ2-4; the D is unclear. In DNA, the CDR3 is TGTGCCAGCAGTGAACGCTGGGCCAAAAACATTCAGTACTTC. Amino acids: CASSERWAKNIQYF.